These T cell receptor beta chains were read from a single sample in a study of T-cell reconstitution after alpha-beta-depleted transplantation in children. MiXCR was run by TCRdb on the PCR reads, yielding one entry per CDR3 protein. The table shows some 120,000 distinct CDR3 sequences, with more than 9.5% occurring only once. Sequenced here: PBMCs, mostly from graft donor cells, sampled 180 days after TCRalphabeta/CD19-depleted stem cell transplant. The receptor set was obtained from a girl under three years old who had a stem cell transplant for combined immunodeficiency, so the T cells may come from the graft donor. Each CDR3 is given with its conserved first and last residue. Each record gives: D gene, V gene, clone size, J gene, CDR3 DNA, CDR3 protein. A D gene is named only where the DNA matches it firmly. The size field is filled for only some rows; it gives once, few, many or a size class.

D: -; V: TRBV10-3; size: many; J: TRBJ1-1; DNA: TGTGCCATCAAACCACAGGAGAACACTGAAGCTTTCTTT; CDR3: CAIKPQENTEAFF
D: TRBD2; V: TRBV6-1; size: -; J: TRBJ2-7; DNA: TGTGCCAGCAGTGAAGCGCTCCCCAGACTAGCGGGGGCCTACGAGCAGTACTTC; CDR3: CASSEALPRLAGAYEQYF
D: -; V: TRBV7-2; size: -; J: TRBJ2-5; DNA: TGTGCCAGCAGCTTAGGTGTCAGGGGAGACTTTTCCTTC; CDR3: CASSLGVRGDFSF
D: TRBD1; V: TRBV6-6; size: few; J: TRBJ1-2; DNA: TGTGCCAGCAGTGGACAGGGGGCGGAGGGCTACACCTTC; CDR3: CASSGQGAEGYTF
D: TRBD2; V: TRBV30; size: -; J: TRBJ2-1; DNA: TGTGCCTGGAGGGCCCTCCCGGGAGGGCCGGGGAATGAGCAGTTCTTC; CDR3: CAWRALPGGPGNEQFF
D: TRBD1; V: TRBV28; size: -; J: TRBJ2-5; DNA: TGTGCCAGCAGTTTTTTCACAGGGGCAGCCAAAGAGACCCAGTACTTC; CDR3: CASSFFTGAAKETQYF
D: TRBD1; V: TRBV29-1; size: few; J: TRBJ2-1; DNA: TGCAGCGTTGAGGGGGGACAGGGGGCGCTTGCCAATGAGCAGTTCTTC; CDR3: CSVEGGQGALANEQFF
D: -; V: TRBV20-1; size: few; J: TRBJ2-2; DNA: TGCAGTGCTAGAACGAGGTCCACCGGGGAGCTGTTTTTT; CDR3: CSARTRSTGELFF
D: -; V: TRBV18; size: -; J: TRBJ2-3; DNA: TGTGCCAGCTCACCACGCGGGCAGACTAGGGATACGCAGTATTTT; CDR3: CASSPRGQTRDTQYF
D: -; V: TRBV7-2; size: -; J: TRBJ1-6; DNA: TGTGCCAGCAGCTCCCCCCGACAGTACCGACCCCTCCACTTT; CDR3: CASSSPRQYRPLHF
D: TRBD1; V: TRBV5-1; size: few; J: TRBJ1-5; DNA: TGCGCCAGCAGCTTGGGGACAGGGGACAATCAGCCCCAGCATTTT; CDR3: CASSLGTGDNQPQHF
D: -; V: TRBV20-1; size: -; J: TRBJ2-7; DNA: TGCAGTGCTAGCCCTTGGACAGATCATTTCTACGAGCAGTACTTC; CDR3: CSASPWTDHFYEQYF
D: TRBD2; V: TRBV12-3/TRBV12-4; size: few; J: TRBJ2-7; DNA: TGTGCCAGCAGTTCCCTAGCGGGAGGGCAGTACGAGCAGTACTTC; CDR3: CASSSLAGGQYEQYF
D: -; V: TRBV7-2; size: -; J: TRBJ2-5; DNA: TGTGCCAGCAGCTTAGTGGGGTTCCAAGAGACCCAGTACTTC; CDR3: CASSLVGFQETQYF
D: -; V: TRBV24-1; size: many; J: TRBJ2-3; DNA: TGTGCCACCAGTTTATCAGGGTTCGTCACAGATACGCAGTATTTT; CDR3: CATSLSGFVTDTQYF
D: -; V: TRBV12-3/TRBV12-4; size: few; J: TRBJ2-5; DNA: TGTGCCAGCAGTCCCGGGACGGAAGAGACCCAGTACTTC; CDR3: CASSPGTEETQYF
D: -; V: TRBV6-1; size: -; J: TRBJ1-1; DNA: TGTGCCAGCAGCCGGGGGCTAGGGCTATCTGAAGCTTTCTTT; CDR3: CASSRGLGLSEAFF
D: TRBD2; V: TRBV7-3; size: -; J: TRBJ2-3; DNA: TGTGCCAGCAGTCCTAGCGGGGGGGCCGGCACAGATACGCAGTATTTT; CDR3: CASSPSGGAGTDTQYF
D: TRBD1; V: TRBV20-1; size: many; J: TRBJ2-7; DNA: TGCAGTGCTAGAGACCGGGACAGCTTATACGAGCAGTACTTC; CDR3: CSARDRDSLYEQYF
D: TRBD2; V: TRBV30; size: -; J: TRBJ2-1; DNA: TGTGCCTGGAGCCTGGGACTAGCGGACCCTTTGGGGGGGTACAATGAGCAGTTCTTC; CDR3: CAWSLGLADPLGGYNEQFF
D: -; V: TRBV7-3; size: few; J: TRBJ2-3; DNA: TGTGCCAGCAGCTCAACCGGGCCAAGGGGCACAGATACGCAGTATTTT; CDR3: CASSSTGPRGTDTQYF
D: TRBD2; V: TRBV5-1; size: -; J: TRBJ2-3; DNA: TGCGCCAGCAGCTTCTTACTAGCGGGGGGTCTAAGCACAGATACGCAGTATTTT; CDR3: CASSFLLAGGLSTDTQYF
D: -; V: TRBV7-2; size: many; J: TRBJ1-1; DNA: TGTGCCAGCAGCTTAGGGGGGGGGTACACTGAAGCTTTCTTT; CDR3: CASSLGGGYTEAFF
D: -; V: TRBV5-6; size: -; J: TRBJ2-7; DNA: TGTGCCAGCAGCTATGACCAAGAGCAGTACTTC; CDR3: CASSYDQEQYF
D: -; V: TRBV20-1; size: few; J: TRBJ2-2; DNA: TGCAGTGCTAAGGGGGATTTGGACACCGGGGAGCTGTTTTTT; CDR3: CSAKGDLDTGELFF
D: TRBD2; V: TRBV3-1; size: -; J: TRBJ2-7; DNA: TGTGCCACCAGCCAAGAGTGGGTCGGGAGGCCCTTCTACGAGCAGTACTTC; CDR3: CATSQEWVGRPFYEQYF
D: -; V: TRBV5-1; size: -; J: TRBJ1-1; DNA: TGCGCCAGCAGCAAATCCTATGGGTCGGCGGGGACTGAAGCTTTCTTT; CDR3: CASSKSYGSAGTEAFF
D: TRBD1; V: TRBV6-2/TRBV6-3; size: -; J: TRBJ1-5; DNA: TGTGCCAGCAGTTACCGGACAGGGGTTAAGAATCAGCCCCAGCATTTT; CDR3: CASSYRTGVKNQPQHF
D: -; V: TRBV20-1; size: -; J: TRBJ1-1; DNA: TGCAGTGCTATTGGTCGGCGAGTGAACACTGAAGCTTTCTTT; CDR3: CSAIGRRVNTEAFF
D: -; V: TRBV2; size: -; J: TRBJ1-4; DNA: TGTGCCAGCAGTGTCTACAGAGGCCATGAAAAACTGTTTTTT; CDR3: CASSVYRGHEKLFF
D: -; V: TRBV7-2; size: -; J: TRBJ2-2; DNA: TGTGCCAGCAGCTTATCGGGGGCGAACACCGGGGAGCTGTTTTTT; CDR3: CASSLSGANTGELFF
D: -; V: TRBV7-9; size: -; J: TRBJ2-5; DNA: TGTGCCAGCATGGACAGCCGGCAAGAGACCCAGTACTTC; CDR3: CASMDSRQETQYF
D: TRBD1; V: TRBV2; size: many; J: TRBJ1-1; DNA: TGTGCCAGCAACCCGACAGGGGGCGAGACTGAAGCTTTCTTT; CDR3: CASNPTGGETEAFF
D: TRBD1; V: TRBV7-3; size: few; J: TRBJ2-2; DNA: TGTGCCAGCAGCTTGACAGCAGGGGGCACCGGGGAGCTGTTTTTT; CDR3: CASSLTAGGTGELFF
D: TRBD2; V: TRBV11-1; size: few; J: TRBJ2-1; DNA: TGTGCCAGCAGCTTAGCGGGCCGGCGACAGGGTTTCTTAGCGGGAGTTCGGACTGAGCAGTTCTTC; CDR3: CASSLAGRRQGFLAGVRTEQFF
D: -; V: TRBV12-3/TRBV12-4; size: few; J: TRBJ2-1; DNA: TGTGCCAGCACCCTGGGACTTTACAATGAGCAGTTCTTC; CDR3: CASTLGLYNEQFF
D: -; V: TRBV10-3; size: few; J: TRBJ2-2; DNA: TGTGCCATCAGTGGTGGTGAAAACACCGGGGAGCTGTTTTTT; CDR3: CAISGGENTGELFF
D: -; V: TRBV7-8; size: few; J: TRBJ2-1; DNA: TGTGCCAGCAGCTTAGAGTGGGAGCAGTTCTTC; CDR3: CASSLEWEQFF
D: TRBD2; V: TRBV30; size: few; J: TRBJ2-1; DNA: TGTGCCTTGGGTCGGTTGAGCGGGATGAGGGAGTTCTTC; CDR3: CALGRLSGMREFF
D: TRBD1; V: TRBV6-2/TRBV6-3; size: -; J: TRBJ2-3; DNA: TGTGCCAGCAGTTACTCCGGGACAGGGGGCGCGGATACGCAGTATTTT; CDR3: CASSYSGTGGADTQYF
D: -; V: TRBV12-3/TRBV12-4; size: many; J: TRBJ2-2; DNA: TGTGCCACCGGAGGGGGATCCGGGGAGCTGTTTTTT; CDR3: CATGGGSGELFF
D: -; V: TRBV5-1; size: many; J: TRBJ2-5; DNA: TGCGCCAGCAGCTTGGCGACGACAGGAGTCCAAGAGACCCAGTACTTC; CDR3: CASSLATTGVQETQYF
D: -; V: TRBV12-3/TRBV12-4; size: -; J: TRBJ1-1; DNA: TGTGCCAGCAGTTTTAGTGAGGTTACTGAAGCTTTCTTT; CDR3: CASSFSEVTEAFF
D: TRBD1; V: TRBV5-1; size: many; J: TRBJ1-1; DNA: TGCGCCAGCAGCTACCGGACAGGGAACACTGAAGCTTTCTTT; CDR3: CASSYRTGNTEAFF
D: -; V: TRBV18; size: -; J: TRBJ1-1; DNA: TGTGCCAGCTCACCACAGCGCGTGACGGAGAACACTGAAGCTTTCTTT; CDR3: CASSPQRVTENTEAFF
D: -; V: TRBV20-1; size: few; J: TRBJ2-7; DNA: TGCAGTGCTAGAGATGGGGGCCCGGGCATACACGAGCAGTACTTC; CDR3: CSARDGGPGIHEQYF
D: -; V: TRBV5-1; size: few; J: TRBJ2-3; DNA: TGCGCCAGCAGCTTGGCCTCGGAGGGAAATACGCAGTATTTT; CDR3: CASSLASEGNTQYF
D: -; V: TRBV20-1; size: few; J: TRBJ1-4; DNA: TGCAGTGCTTTCAGGGCTACAACTAATGAAAAACTGTTTTTT; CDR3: CSAFRATTNEKLFF
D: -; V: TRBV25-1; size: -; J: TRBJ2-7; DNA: TGTGCCAGCAGTGCCCCAAAGACAGGCTCCTACGAGCAGTACTTC; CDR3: CASSAPKTGSYEQYF
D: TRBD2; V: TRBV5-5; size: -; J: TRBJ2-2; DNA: TGTGCCAGCAGCTCCGCCCCTAGCGGGGCAAACACCGGGGAGCTGTTTTTT; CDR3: CASSSAPSGANTGELFF
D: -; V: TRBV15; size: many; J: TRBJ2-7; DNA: TGTGCCACCAGCAGAGATATAACGGGTACCTACGAGCAGTACTTC; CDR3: CATSRDITGTYEQYF
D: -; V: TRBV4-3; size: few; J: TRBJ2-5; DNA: TGCGCCAGCAGCCAAGGGACGAGGCCACCATGGGTGGAGACCCAGTACTTC; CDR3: CASSQGTRPPWVETQYF
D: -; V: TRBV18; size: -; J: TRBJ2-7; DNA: TGTGCCAGCACCCAGACAGCCACTTCCTACGAGCAGTACTTC; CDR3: CASTQTATSYEQYF